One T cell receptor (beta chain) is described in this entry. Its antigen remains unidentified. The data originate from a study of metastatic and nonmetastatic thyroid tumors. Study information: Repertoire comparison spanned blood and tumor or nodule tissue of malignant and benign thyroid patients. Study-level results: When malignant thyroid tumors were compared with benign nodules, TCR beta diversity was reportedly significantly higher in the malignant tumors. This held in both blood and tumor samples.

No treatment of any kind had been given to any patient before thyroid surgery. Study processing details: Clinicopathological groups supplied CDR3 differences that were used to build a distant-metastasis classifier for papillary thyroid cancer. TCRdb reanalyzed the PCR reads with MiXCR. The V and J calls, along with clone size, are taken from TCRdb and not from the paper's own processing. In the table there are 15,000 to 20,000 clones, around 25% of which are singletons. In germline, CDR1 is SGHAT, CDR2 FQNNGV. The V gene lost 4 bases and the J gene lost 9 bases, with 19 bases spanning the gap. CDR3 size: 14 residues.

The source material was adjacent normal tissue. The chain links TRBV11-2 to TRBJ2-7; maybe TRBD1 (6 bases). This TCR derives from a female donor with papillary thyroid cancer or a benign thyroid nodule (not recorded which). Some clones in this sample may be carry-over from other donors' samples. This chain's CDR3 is CASSSSRGSNGQYF. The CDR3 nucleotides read TGTGCCAGCAGCTCCAGCAGGGGCTCCAATGGGCAGTACTTC.